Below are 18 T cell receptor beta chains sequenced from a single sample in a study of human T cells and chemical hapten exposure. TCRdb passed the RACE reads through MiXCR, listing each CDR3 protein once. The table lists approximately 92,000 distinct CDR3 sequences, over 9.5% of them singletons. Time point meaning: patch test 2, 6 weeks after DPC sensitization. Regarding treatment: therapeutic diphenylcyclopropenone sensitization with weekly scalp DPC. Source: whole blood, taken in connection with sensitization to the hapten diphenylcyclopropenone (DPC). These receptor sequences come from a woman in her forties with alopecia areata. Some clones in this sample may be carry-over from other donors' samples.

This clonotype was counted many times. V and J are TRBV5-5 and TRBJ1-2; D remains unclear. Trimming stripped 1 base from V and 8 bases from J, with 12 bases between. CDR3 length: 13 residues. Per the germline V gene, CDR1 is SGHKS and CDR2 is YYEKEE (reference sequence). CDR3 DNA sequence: TGTGCCAGCAGCTTGTCAACTGTGTACGGCTACACCTTC. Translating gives CASSLSTVYGYTF.

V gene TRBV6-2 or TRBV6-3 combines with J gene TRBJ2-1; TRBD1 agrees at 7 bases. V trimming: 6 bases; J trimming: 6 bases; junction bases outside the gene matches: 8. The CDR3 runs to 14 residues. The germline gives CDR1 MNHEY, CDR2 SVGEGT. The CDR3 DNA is TGTGCCAGCAGCACAAAGACAGGGCTCAATGAGCAGTTCTTC. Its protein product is CASSTKTGLNEQFF.

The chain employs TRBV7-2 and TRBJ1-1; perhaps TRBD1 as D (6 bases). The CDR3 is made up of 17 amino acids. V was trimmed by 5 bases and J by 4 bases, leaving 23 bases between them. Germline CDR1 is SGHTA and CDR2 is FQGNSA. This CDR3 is CASSPFTGMRSGTEAFF. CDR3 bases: TGTGCCAGCAGCCCATTTACAGGGATGCGGTCCGGCACTGAAGCTTTCTTT.

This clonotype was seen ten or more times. The DNA of the CDR3 is TGTGCCAGCAGCTTAGCACAGGGGTACAATGAGCAGTTCTTC. It translates to CASSLAQGYNEQFF. V gene TRBV7-8 combines with J gene TRBJ2-1, with TRBD1 matching over 7 bases. Germline assignment: CDR1 SGHVS and CDR2 FQNEAQ. Losses at the gene ends were 0 bases for V and 4 bases for J; bases not matched to a gene: 0. This CDR3 contains 14 residues.

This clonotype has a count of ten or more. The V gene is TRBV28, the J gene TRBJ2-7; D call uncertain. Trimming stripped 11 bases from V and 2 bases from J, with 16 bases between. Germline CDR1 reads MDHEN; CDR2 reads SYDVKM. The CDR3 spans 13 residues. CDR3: CALRTDPPYEQYF. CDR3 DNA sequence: TGTGCCCTTCGGACCGACCCACCCTACGAGCAGTACTTC.

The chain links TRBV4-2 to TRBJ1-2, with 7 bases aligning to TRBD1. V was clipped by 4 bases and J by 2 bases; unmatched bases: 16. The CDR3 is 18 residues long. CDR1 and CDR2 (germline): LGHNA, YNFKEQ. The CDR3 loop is CASSLIGAGGPANYGYTF. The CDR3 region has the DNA TGTGCCAGCAGCCTGATCGGGGCAGGGGGACCGGCGAACTATGGCTACACCTTC.

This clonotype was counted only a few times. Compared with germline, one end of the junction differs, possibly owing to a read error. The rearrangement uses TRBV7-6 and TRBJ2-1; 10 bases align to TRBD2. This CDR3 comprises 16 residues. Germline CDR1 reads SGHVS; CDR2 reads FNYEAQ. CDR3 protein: CASSLSPPRGLANRIF. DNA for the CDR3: TGTGCCAGCAGCCTTAGCCCTCCGAGGGGACTAGCGAATAGGATCTTC.

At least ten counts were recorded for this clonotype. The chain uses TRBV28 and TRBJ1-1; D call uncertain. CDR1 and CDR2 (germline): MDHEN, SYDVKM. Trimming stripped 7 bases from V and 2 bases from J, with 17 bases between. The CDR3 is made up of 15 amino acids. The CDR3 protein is CASKESVGINTEAFF. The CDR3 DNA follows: TGTGCCAGCAAAGAATCCGTTGGTATCAACACTGAAGCTTTCTTT.

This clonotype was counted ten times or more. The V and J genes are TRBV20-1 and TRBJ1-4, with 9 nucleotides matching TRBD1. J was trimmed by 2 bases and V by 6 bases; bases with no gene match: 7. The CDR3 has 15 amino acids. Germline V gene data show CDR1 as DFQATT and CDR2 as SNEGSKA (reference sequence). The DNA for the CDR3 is TGCAGTGCGCGGACAGGGGTAAACACTAATGAAAAACTGTTTTTT. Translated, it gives CSARTGVNTNEKLFF.

The CDR3 bases are TGCGCCAGCAGCCAAGCCGCCGGGACAGGTGATGGCTACACCTTC. Its translation: CASSQAAGTGDGYTF. The chain has TRBV4-3 and TRBJ1-2, with 8 bases lining up with TRBD1. V gave up 1 base and J gave up 6 bases; unmatched junction bases: 7. The CDR3 spans 15 residues. Germline V gene data show CDR1 as LGHNA and CDR2 as YSLEER.

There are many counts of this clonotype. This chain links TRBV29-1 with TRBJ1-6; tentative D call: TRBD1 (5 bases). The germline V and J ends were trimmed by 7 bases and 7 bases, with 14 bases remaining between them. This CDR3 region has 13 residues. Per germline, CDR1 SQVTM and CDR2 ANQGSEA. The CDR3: CSARDGRNSPLHF. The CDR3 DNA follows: TGCAGCGCCCGGGACGGACGAAATTCACCCCTCCACTTT.

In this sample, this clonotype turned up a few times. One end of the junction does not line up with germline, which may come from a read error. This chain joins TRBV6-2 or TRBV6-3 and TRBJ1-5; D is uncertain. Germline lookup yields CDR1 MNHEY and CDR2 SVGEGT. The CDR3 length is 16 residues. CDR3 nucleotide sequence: TGTGCTAGCAGTTACTCTTTGTTTTATAGCAATCAGCCCCAGCATTTT. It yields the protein CASSYSLFYSNQPQHF.

The CDR3 DNA sequence: TGTGCCAGCAGCGTTGGACAGTTGACGCAAGAGACCCAGTACTTC. Protein sequence: CASSVGQLTQETQYF. The rearrangement uses TRBV5-4 and TRBJ2-5; tentative D call: TRBD1 (6 bases). The CDR3 sequence is 15 residues long. Germline V gene sequence: CDR1 SGHNT, CDR2 YYREEE (reference sequence). The V end was cut by 4 bases, the J end by 2 bases, with 15 bases between.

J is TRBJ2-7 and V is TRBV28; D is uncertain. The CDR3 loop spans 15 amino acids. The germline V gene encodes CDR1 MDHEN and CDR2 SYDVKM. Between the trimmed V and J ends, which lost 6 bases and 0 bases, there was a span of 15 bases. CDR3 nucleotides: TGTGCCAGCAGGGAGATGCGAGCGAGCTCCTACGAGCAGTACTTC. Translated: CASREMRASSYEQYF.

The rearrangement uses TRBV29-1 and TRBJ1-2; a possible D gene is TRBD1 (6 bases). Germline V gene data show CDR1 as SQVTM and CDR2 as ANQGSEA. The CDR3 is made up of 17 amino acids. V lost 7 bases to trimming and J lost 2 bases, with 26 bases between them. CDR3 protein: CSARDHAGTPQNYGYTF. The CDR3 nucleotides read TGCAGCGCGAGGGACCATGCCGGGACACCCCAGAACTATGGCTACACCTTC.

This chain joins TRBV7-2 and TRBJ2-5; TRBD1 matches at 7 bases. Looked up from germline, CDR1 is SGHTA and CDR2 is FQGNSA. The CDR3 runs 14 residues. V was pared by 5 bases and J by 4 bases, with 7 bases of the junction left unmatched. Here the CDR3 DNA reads TGTGCCAGCAGCCCCGGACAGGTTGGAGAGACCCAGTACTTC. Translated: CASSPGQVGETQYF.

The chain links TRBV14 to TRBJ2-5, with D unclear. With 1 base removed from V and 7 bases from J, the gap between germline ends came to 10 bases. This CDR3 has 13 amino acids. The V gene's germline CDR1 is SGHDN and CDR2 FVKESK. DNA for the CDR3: TGTGCCAGCAGCCAAGTCAGTCGAGGGACCCAGTACTTC. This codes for CASSQVSRGTQYF.

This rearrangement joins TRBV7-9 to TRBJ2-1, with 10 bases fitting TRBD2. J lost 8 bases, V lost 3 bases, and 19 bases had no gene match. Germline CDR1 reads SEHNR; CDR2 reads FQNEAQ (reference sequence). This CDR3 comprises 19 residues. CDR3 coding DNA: TGTGCCAGCAGCTTGCTTAGACGGACTATAGCGGGAGGAGATCATGAGCAGTTCTTC. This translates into CASSLLRRTIAGGDHEQFF.